The following is a TCR beta chain sequence with its context. Authors' methods: Reference gene primer amplification gave nucleated cell count estimates. Assay used: immunoSEQ multiplex PCR; TCRdb lists only in-frame clones, some missing. V, J and clone size are taken as reported in that table, and D and trimming were inferred from the DNA itself. The repertoire holds 220,000 or so clones, with around 82% as singletons. Germline V gene data show CDR1 as PRHDT and CDR2 as FYEKMQ (reference sequence). Deletions cut 0 bases from V and 3 bases from J, with 9 bases between. There are 14 residues in the CDR3. The data are from a study of blood T cell repertoires in COVID-19. Study in general: Both acute and convalescent COVID-19 samples were obtained from the United States, Italy and Spain. PBMCs, B-cell-depleted T cells, or T cells provided the cDNA or gDNA that made up the material.

The chain carries TRBV13 and TRBJ2-7, with D possibly TRBD1 on 5 matching bases. Specimen: peripheral blood. The clonotype comes from a woman between 25 and 40 years old who had recovered from COVID-19. Here the CDR3 reads CASSLGKTVYEQYF. CDR3 in DNA: TGTGCCAGCAGCTTAGGCAAGACAGTCTACGAGCAGTACTTC.